This T cell receptor beta chain was identified in a study of response to subunit inactivated influenza vaccine. Study results and limitations: Seasonal influenza vaccination, on each occasion, was suggested by the authors to recruit few new T cells.

Comments on this clonotype: Antigen: not known.

From the RT-PCR reads, TCRdb called clonotypes with MiXCR, one entry per CDR3 protein. The sample gives about 540,000 distinct CDR3 sequences, 13% to 15% of which show up once; approximately 10% is in the top ten. V lost 0 bases, J lost 7 bases, and 13 bases lay in between. The CDR3 runs to 14 residues. In germline, CDR1 is SGHRS, CDR2 YFSETQ. The sequencing here drew on PBMCs from blood, taken approximately 13 days after vaccination. The sequence derives from a man in his fifties or sixties who received an inactivated influenza vaccine. The rearrangement uses TRBV5-1 and TRBJ1-1, with D tentatively TRBD1 (5 bases). For the CDR3, the DNA is TGCGCCAGCAGCTTGGTAGCGGGGCGAAGTGAAGCTTTCTTT. Translation gives CASSLVAGRSEAFF.